This TCR beta chain appears in the sequencing data of a study of blood T cell repertoires in COVID-19. Study-level information: The origin of the acute and convalescent COVID-19 samples was the United States, Italy and Spain. PBMCs, B-cell-depleted T cells, or T cells were the source of the cDNA or gDNA that made up the material.

Methods used by the authors: The authors estimated nucleated cell counts from reference gene primer amplification. The method was immunoSEQ multiplex PCR; TCRdb's version includes in-frame clones alone and lacks a portion of them. V and J calls and clone size are given by that table; D and trimming were obtained from the DNA. The sample shows approximately 200,000 clones, approximately 85% of them seen only once. Trimming took 6 bases from V and 2 from J; bases not matched to a gene: 4. Germline values: CDR1 LNHDA, CDR2 SQIVND (reference sequence). The CDR3 is 14 amino acids. The chain employs TRBV19 and TRBJ2-1, with 7 bases that match TRBD2. The sample consisted of peripheral blood. This clonotype originated in a human donor with active or convalescent COVID-19. The donor label of this sample is uncertain. CDR3 coding DNA: TGTGCCAGTAGGGGGGGGAGCACCTACAATGAGCAGTTCTTC. This sequence encodes CASRGGSTYNEQFF.